This T cell receptor (beta chain) was identified during a study of shared clonotypes between healthy human individuals (dated by TCRdb to 2019 to 2021). A note on the overall study: The cohort included a few men and two women between 18 and 49 years of age. For each donor, three plates each were used for CD4 naive and CD4 memory, two plates were used for CD8 naive, and one plate was used for CD8 memory. Blood TCR repertoires of a handful of healthy adults were deeply sequenced to estimate repertoire size and the extent of clonotype sharing between individuals. To increase sequencing depth and limit assay-specific biases, different laboratories used diverse techniques to prepare libraries and sequence TCR repertoires. Between about 0.85 and 10 billion PBMCs per donor were obtained by leukapheresis. Overall study results and their limits: Rarefaction of sorted-subset datasets indicated incomplete sequencing despite the large sequencing depth. Naive subsets generally had larger estimated clonotype richness than memory subsets did. Compared with non-shared clonotypes, clonotypes shared by all four sorted-subset donors had higher generation probabilities. When several donors were compared, the shared fraction of clonotypes was about 5.5% for naive CD4, around 4% for naive CD8, 2.3% for memory CD4, and 0.35% to 0.5% for memory CD8. Sampling was restricted to blood, and TCR repertoires in tissue are likely to differ from TCR repertoires in blood. The genetic and exposure-history diversity represented was limited by the small number of donors. Pairwise subsampling indicated that sequencing depth was expected to affect the degree of clonotype sharing among donors.

V was cut back by 0 bases and J by 4 bases, leaving a gap of 10 bases between them. Spanning cysteine to phenylalanine, the CDR3 consists of 14 amino acids. CDR3 DNA is the only sequence kept; it has 42 bases, read in frame from the first base. Reading the germline V gene (reference sequence) gives CDR1 MNHEY and CDR2 SMNVEV. Comment on this clone: It lacks a known antigen. The input lacks base qualities; no much larger clone sits a single base away. Other DNA variants within this sample encode the same CDR3.

Using the deep immunoSEQ assay, TCR CDR3 regions were amplified from genomic DNA by multiplex PCR. Genomic DNA extracted from each cell subset was distributed evenly over all wells of several immunoSEQ 96-well plates, and each plate served as one replicate. For sorted subsets, 200 to 250 ng of genomic DNA, equivalent to 25,000 to 35,000 T cell genomes, went into each replicate PCR. Purified libraries were quantified with a Qubit 3.0 fluorometer, sized on a Bioanalyzer 2100, and re-quantified with the KAPA Library Quantification kit. Each immunoSEQ 96-well plate was sequenced on its own single-read 150-cycle Illumina NextSeq 550 flow cell. In the source study's methods: Because the immunoSEQ output held only junctional sequences and lacked quality scores, the filtering could not match the filtering applied to full-length reads. To assign V/J genes and CDR3, sequences were annotated against IMGT germline references using PyIR, a Python wrapper for IgBLAST v1.9. Reads with weak V/J assignments (E-value above 1e-6), missing CDR3, stop codons, out-of-frame junctions, or ambiguous translated residues were removed. V3J clonotypes were defined as sequences sharing an identical inferred V gene, J gene, and CDR3 amino acid sequence. Percentage overlap between repertoires was computed as shared unique clonotypes divided by the size of the smaller repertoire. Repertoire richness was assessed with RTK rarefaction, the Chao1 estimator, and Recon v2.1 estimates of unobserved clonotypes. For all TCRbeta clonotypes obtained by the gDNA method from a few donors, generation probabilities were computed with OLGA. TCRdb retrieved this table from immuneACCESS and kept in-frame rearrangements only. Not all clones are present; in checked studies, unresolved V genes account for under half, and no reason is known for the remainder. The V and J calls and the clone size are those of that table, but D and trimming were determined from the DNA. The sample table contains about 2 million clones; only one count was recorded for about 95% of them. About 1.1% of the sample is taken by the ten largest.

CD8 naive samples were obtained by positive selection for CCR7 among CD45RO-negative cells, yielding a CD45RA+CCR7+ population from which TemRA cells were excluded. Donors were healthy HIV-negative adults with no recently reported acute infections or vaccinations. Every donor was a Caucasian adult residing in Nashville, Tennessee, USA. Blood was collected by leukapheresis, and PBMCs were isolated by Ficoll-Histopaque density gradient centrifugation and then cryopreserved in liquid nitrogen vapor phase. Analytical flow cytometry was used to check the purity and quantity of each magnetically sorted T cell population. Each sorted fraction had its genomic DNA isolated and then quantified by UV absorbance on a Nanodrop 2000c.

The chain uses TRBV27 and TRBJ2-7, with TRBD2 perhaps the D gene, on 5 matching bases. The receptor was derived from a man aged 18-30 years in good health. The sample was naive CD8+ T cells sorted from blood. The cell subset or site label, read with the paper, signifies: CD45RA+CCR7+. The DNA is as follows: TGTGCCAGCAGTTTATCTGGAGGACTGTACGAGCAGTACTTC. Protein translation: CASSLSGGLYEQYF.